The T cell receptor beta chain described here comes from a study of human T cells and chemical hapten exposure. Of note for this clonotype: This CDR3 is missing its conserved last phenylalanine or tryptophan, likely due to a read error.

One entry per CDR3 protein, called by TCRdb with MiXCR from the RACE reads. The repertoire holds about 82,000 distinct CDR3 sequences, with around 10% as singletons. V was clipped by 3 bases and J by 4 bases, with 20 bases between them. The CDR3 spans 17 residues. The germline V gene encodes CDR1 SGHRS and CDR2 YFSETQ. Noted time point: patch test 1, 2 weeks after DPC sensitization. Treatment specified: therapeutic diphenylcyclopropenone sensitization with weekly scalp DPC. This sequence originates from a woman aged 45-59 years with alopecia areata. Some clones in this sample may be carry-over from other donors' samples. The gene calls are TRBV5-1 and TRBJ2-1; a possible D gene is TRBD2 (6 bases). Sequenced material: whole blood, taken in connection with sensitization to the hapten diphenylcyclopropenone (DPC). The chain's CDR3 is CASSSPREPTSYNEQFS. CDR3 coding DNA: TGCGCCAGCAGCTCCCCTCGAGAGCCGACTAGTTACAATGAGCAGTTCTCC.